In this sample, the clone carrying this TCR beta chain turned up many times. Its target is unknown. It was RNA transcripts that yielded the amplified TCR beta CDR3 regions. An initial round of RT-PCR targeting the TCR CDR3 relied on the HTBI primer set. TCRdb re-called the multiplex PCR reads through MiXCR, storing one row per CDR3 protein. This table has fewer than 550,000 distinct CDR3 sequences, less than 25% appearing once. The study included ophthalmopathy patients with Clinical Activity Score at least 3, NOSPECS grade at least 4 and duration under 3 months. Each 10 ml fresh peripheral blood draw supplied the PBMCs. The data derive from a study of T cells in Graves' hyperthyroidism and ophthalmopathy. Study-level results: Prediction of ophthalmopathy progression came a median approximately 6.5 months pre-onset.

Sequencing was carried out using blood. This TCR came from a woman aged 25-40 years with Graves' ophthalmopathy.

CDR3: CASSYLQGRVWTEAFF. The CDR3 region has the DNA TGTGCCAGCAGTTATCTCCAGGGGAGGGTCTGGACTGAAGCTTTCTTT. This chain joins TRBV27 and TRBJ1-1; D perhaps matches TRBD1 (6 bases). Trimming stripped 4 bases from V and 5 bases from J, with 20 bases between. The CDR3 runs to 16 residues. Germline loops: CDR1 MNHEY, CDR2 SMNVEV (reference sequence).